Sequencing of this T cell receptor (beta chain) was carried out in a study of T cells expressing NK-cell markers. On the study more broadly: Beta-chain profiling covered CD3+CD56+NKG2C+, CD3+CD56+NKG2C- and CD3+CD56-NKG2C+ sorted subsets. Seropositivity for HCMV was found in most of the eight sequenced donors, with one seronegative. The study's findings and limits: Unclear, still, was the HCMV specificity of the expanded NKG2C+ T cell clones.

The length of the CDR3 is 11 residues. From germline, CDR1 is MGHDK and CDR2 SYGVNS. Note on this clonotype: Its antigen remains unknown.

From the 5' RACE reads, TCRdb lists one entry per CDR3 protein and no DNA. With some 190,000 distinct CDR3 sequences in the sample, the ten largest clones hold around 20%. The sequence was collected from a man aged 18-75 years in good health. Sequencing used blood T cells: a sorted CD56 or NKG2C T cell subset, CD4+ or CD8+ T cells, or bulk PBMC T cells (not recorded which). The chain couples TRBV25-1 to TRBJ1-2; as DNA is missing, the TRBD1 call by TCRdb cannot be tested. The CDR3 is CASGGGGGYTF.